Given below is one T cell receptor (beta chain) in context. Its antigen remains unidentified. Sequencing used immunoSEQ multiplex PCR; TCRdb keeps in-frame clones, though not all of them. Seen here are roughly 27,000 clones, about 75% observed once, and the top ten hold 18%. The CDR3 sequence is 17 residues long. CDR1 and CDR2 (germline): KGHSH, LQKENI. Trimming shortened V by 0 bases and J by 2 bases, and 16 bases separated the two germline ends. This sample was included in a study of vaccination effects on CD4 cells after COVID-19. Study as a whole: Each participant was administered two doses of either the BNT162b2 or the mRNA-1273 vaccine.

After expansion with viral peptide pools in the ViraFEST assay, antigen-specific CD4+ T cells were sequenced. Cultured cells yielded isolated CD4+ T cells after more than nine days. This person caught SARS-CoV-2 sometime from March to December 2020, and PCR testing confirmed the infection. Half the medium was replaced with IL-2 medium on days 3 and 7. Study-level points and caveats: Late in the post-vaccination period, infection-induced and vaccine-induced clones underwent marked clonal contraction.

This specimen was CD4+ T cells from PBMCs cultured with SARS-CoV-2 spike peptides, taken before COVID-19 vaccination. The receptor comes from a human donor who had a prior SARS-CoV-2 infection. The gene calls are TRBV18 and TRBJ1-2, with TRBD1 as a possible D gene (6 bases). CDR3 region: CASSPPSVTGINYGYTF. For the CDR3, the DNA is TGTGCCAGCTCACCACCGTCTGTCACAGGGATCAACTATGGCTACACCTTC.